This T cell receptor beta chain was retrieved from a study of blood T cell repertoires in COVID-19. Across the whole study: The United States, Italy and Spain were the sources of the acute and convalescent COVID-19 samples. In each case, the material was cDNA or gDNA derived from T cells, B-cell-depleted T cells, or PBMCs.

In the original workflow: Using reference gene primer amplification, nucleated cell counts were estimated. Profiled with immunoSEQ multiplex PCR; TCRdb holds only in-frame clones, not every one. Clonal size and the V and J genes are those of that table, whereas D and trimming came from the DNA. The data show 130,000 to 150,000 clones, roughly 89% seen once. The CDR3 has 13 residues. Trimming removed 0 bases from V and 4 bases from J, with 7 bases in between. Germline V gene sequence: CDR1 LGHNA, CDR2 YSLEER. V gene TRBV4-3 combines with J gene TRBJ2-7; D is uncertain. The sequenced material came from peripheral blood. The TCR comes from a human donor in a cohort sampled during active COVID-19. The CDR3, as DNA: TGCGCCAGCAGCCAAGATACCCGGTACGAGCAGTACTTC. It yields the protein CASSQDTRYEQYF.